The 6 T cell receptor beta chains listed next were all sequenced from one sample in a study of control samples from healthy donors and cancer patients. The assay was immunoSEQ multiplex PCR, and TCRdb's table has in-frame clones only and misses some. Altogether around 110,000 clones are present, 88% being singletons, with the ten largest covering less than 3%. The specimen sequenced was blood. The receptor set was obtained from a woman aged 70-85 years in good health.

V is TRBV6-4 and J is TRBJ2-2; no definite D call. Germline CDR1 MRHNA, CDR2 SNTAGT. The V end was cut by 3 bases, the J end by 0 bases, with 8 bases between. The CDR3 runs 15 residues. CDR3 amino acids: CASSETWANTGELFF. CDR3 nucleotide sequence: TGTGCCAGCAGTGAGACCTGGGCGAACACCGGGGAGCTGTTTTTT.

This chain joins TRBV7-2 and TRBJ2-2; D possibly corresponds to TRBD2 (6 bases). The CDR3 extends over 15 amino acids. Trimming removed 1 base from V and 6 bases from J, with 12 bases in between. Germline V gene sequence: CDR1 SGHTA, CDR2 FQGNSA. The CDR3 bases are TGTGCCAGCAGCTTAGGGGGGGTGTTGGCCGGGGAGCTGTTTTTT. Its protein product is CASSLGGVLAGELFF.

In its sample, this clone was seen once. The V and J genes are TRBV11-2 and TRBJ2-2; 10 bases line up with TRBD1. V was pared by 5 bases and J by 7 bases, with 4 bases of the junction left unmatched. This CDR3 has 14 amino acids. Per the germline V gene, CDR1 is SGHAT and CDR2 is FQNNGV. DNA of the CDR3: TGTGCCAGCAGCCCGGACAGGGGGATCGGGGAGCTGTTTTTT. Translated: CASSPDRGIGELFF. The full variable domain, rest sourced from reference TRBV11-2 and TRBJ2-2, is EAGVAQSPRYKIIEKRQSVAFWCNPISGHATLYWYQQILGQGPKLLIQFQNNGVVDDSQLPKDRFSAERLKGVDSTLKIQPAKLEDSAVYLCASSPDRGIGELFFGEGSRLTVL.

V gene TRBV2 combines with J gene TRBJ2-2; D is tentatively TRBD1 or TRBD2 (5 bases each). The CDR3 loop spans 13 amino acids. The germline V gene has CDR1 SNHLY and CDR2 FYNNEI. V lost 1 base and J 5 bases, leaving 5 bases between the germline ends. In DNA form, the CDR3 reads TGTGCCAGCAGTGAAGGGGGGACCGGGGAGCTGTTTTTT. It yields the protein CASSEGGTGELFF.

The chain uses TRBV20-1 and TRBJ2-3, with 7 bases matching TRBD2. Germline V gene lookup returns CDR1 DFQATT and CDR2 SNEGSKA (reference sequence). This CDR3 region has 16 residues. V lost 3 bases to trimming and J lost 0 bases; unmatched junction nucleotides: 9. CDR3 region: CSASGGRDSSTDTQYF. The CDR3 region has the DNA TGCAGTGCTAGTGGCGGGAGAGACTCTAGCACAGATACGCAGTATTTT.

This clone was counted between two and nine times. The CDR3, as DNA: TGTGCCAGCAGGGACAGGGGGCGGGATGGCTACACCTTC. Amino acids: CASRDRGRDGYTF. V and J are TRBV3-1 (or the pseudogene TRBV3-2) and TRBJ1-2; 11 nucleotides match TRBD1. This CDR3 has 13 amino acids. V lost 6 bases, J lost 6 bases, and 3 bases stayed unmatched. Germline lookup yields CDR1 LGHDT and CDR2 YNNKEL (reference sequence).